This T cell receptor (beta chain) is from a study of blood T cells in healthy people across ages. The study's findings and limits: Samples with more naive T cells showed higher observed beta diversity.

Concerning this clonotype: The antigen is not known.

The CDR3 consists of 11 residues. The V gene's germline CDR1 is SGHRS and CDR2 YFSETQ. V lost 6 bases, J lost 4 bases, and 5 bases lay in between. Through a sample-barcoded 5' primer and a J-beta primer mix, a second PCR was run for roughly 6 to 12 cycles. TCRdb re-derived calls from the 5' RACE reads in MiXCR, one entry per CDR3 protein. This table has around 870,000 distinct CDR3 sequences, around 28% appearing once. V usage is TRBV5-1 and J usage is TRBJ2-1; D remains unclear. The clonotype was recovered from a woman over 75 in good health. Input material: blood. This CDR3 reads CASKEYNEQFF. Here the CDR3 DNA reads TGCGCCAGCAAGGAGTACAATGAGCAGTTCTTC.